This T cell receptor beta chain originates from a study of CD8 T cells in Susac syndrome. It was with random hexamers that roughly 0.45 to 1 ug RNA was reverse transcribed. The TCR beta CDR3 was amplified by immunoSEQ multiplex PCR across 54 Vbeta, 13 Jbeta. TCRdb re-analysed the immunoSEQ multiplex PCR reads in MiXCR, keeping a single row per CDR3 protein. The table includes 71,000 or so distinct CDR3 sequences, 96% detected once. CDR1 MDHEN and CDR2 SYDVKM come from the germline V gene. Trimming shortened V by 5 bases and J by 6 bases, and 22 bases separated the two germline ends. This CDR3 has 16 residues. Sequencing of TCR beta was performed on blood CD8+ and CD4+ T cells. TEMRA cells were FACS-enriched, with CD8+ and CD4+ T cells isolated negatively.

The sequenced sample consisted of CD4+ T cells from PBMCs. This chain joins TRBV28 and TRBJ1-1; tentative D call: TRBD1 (5 bases). The receptor comes from a human donor with multiple sclerosis. The CDR3 DNA reads as TGTGCCAGCAGTCTATTCGCCGGGACCTTCAACTCTGAAGCTTTCTTT. Encoded protein: CASSLFAGTFNSEAFF.